This TCR beta chain was sequenced for a study of blood T cell repertoires in COVID-19. Profiled with immunoSEQ multiplex PCR; TCRdb holds only in-frame clones, not every one. Of 200,000 to 250,000 clones listed, roughly 84% are singletons. There are 15 residues in the CDR3. V lost 5 bases, J lost 8 bases, and 5 bases stayed unmatched. Germline V gives CDR1 LNHDA, CDR2 SQIVND (reference sequence). Sequencing was performed on PBMCs or T cells enriched from blood (not recorded which). The rearrangement links TRBV19 to TRBJ2-1, with TRBD2 identical over 14 bases. The receptor was derived from a woman in her thirties or forties who had recovered from COVID-19. CDR3: CASSAGTSGSDEQFF. The CDR3 DNA follows: TGTGCCAGTAGTGCCGGGACTAGCGGGAGTGATGAGCAGTTCTTC.